This TCR beta chain was recorded in a study of T-cell memory formation after mild COVID-19. Study-wide context: Clusters of TCRs were largely donor specific.

TCRdb processed the 5' RACE reads anew with MiXCR; each CDR3 protein has one entry. Here the sample spans almost 350,000 distinct CDR3 sequences, 20% to 25% being singletons. Trimming took off 0 bases at V and 5 bases at J, with 5 bases between the two ends. Germline V gene data show CDR1 as LGHDT and CDR2 as YNNKEL (reference sequence). CDR3 size: 13 residues. Sequencing was carried out using PBMCs or a T cell subset sorted from them (not recorded which). This receptor was obtained from a man younger than 35 who had mild COVID-19 (a few samples of this study predate the infection). Cell type and time point are not known. This rearrangement joins TRBV3-1 to TRBJ1-5, with D hard to call. The CDR3 sequence is CASSQDLDQPQHF. As DNA, the CDR3 is TGTGCCAGCAGCCAAGACCTGGATCAGCCCCAGCATTTT.